This T cell receptor beta chain was recovered during a study of OX40 agonist ivuxolimab in advanced cancers. The wider study: Clinicians treated patients with ivuxolimab, an agonistic anti-OX40 (CD134) antibody. Cohort: roughly 80% men, mean age about 62, aged about 20 to 90.

The V and J ends lost 4 bases and 6 bases respectively, with 4 bases between them. Germline V lookup: CDR1 SGHDN, CDR2 FVKESK. CDR3 length: 12 residues. Method: immunoSEQ multiplex PCR; TCRdb's copy keeps in-frame clones and lacks some. This table holds roughly 110,000 clones, 80% to 95% found once. The sample here was CD4+ or CD8+ T cells sorted from blood, taken in a trial of the OX40 agonist ivuxolimab. V is TRBV14 and J is TRBJ2-6, with no clear D. This clonotype was sampled from an adult with an advanced solid tumor such as melanoma, head and neck, liver or kidney cancer. In nucleotides, the CDR3 is TGTGCCAGCAGCCCGCTGGCCAACGTCCTGACTTTC. This gives the protein CASSPLANVLTF.